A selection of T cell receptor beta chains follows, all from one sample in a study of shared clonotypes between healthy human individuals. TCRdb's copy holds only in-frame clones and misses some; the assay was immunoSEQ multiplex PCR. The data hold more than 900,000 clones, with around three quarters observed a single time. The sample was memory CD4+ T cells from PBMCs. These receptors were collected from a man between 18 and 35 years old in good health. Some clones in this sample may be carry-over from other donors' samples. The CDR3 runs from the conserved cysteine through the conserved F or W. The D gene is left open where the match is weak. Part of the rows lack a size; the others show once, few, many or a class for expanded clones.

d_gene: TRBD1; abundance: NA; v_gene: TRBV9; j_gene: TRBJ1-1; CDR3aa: CASRDPQGKNTEAFF; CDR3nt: TGTGCCAGCAGAGACCCACAGGGGAAGAACACTGAAGCTTTCTTT
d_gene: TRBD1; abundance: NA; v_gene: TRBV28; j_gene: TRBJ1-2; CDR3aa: CASSAPGQGGAYTF; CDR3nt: TGTGCCAGCAGTGCCCCGGGACAGGGAGGGGCCTACACCTTC
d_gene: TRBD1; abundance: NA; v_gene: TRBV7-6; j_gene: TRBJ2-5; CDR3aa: CASSTRQGVGSETQYF; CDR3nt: TGTGCCAGCAGCACTCGACAGGGGGTAGGAAGTGAGACCCAGTACTTC
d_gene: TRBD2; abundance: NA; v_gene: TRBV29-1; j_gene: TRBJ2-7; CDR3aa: CSVAGLAGALYEQYF; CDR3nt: TGCAGCGTCGCCGGACTAGCGGGAGCTCTCTACGAGCAGTACTTC
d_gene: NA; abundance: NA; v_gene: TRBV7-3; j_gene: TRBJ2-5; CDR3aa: CASSFGAGETQYF; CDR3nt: TGTGCCAGCAGCTTTGGTGCGGGGGAGACCCAGTACTTC
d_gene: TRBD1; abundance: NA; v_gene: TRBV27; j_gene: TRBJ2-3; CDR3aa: CASSDRGTDTQYF; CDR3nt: TGTGCCAGCAGTGACAGGGGCACAGATACGCAGTATTTT
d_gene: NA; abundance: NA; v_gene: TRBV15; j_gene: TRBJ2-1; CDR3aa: CATSRVVDGEQFF; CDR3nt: TGTGCCACCAGCAGAGTAGTGGACGGTGAGCAGTTCTTC
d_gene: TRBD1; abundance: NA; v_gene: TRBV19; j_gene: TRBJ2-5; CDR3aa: CASSWSWAGGAETQYF; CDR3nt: TGTGCCAGTAGTTGGTCGTGGGCAGGGGGCGCGGAGACCCAGTACTTC
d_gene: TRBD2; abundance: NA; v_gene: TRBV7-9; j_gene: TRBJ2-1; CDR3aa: CASSAGTTKFNEQFF; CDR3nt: TGTGCCAGCAGCGCCGGGACTACAAAGTTCAATGAGCAGTTCTTC
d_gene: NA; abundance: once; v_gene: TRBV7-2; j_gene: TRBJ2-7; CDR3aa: CASSLVTYEQYF; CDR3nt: TGTGCCAGCAGCTTAGTTACTTACGAGCAGTACTTC
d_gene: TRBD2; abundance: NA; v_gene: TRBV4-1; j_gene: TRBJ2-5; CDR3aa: CASSLSQVGAGEETQYF; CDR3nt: TGCGCCAGCAGCCTAAGTCAGGTCGGAGCGGGAGAAGAGACCCAGTACTTC
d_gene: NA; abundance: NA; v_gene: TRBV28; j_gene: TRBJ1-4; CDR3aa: CASSSVGGTGNEKLFF; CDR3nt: TGTGCCAGCAGTTCCGTCGGGGGGACGGGAAATGAAAAACTGTTTTTT
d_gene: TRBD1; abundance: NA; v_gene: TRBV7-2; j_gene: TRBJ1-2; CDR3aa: CASSPQMLEGASYTF; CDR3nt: TGTGCCAGCAGCCCCCAGATGCTCGAGGGGGCGTCATACACCTTC
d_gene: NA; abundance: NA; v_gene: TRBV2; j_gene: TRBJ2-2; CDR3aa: CASQNTGELFF; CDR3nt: TGTGCCAGCCAAAACACCGGGGAGCTGTTTTTT
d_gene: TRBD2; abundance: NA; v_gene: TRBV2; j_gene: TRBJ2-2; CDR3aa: CASTSGRAGDTGELFF; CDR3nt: TGTGCCAGCACTAGCGGGAGGGCCGGAGACACCGGGGAGCTGTTTTTT
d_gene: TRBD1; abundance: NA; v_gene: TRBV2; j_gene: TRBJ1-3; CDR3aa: CASSGTGGAGNTIYF; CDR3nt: TGTGCCAGCAGCGGAACAGGGGGCGCTGGAAACACCATATATTTT
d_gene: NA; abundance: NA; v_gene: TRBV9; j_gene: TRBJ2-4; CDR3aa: CASSSQMDTGNIQYF; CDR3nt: TGTGCCAGCAGCTCCCAAATGGATACAGGGAACATTCAGTACTTC
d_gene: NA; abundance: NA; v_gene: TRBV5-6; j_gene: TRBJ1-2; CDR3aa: CASSSDRTPNYGYTF; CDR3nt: TGTGCCAGCAGCTCAGACAGGACGCCTAACTATGGCTACACCTTC
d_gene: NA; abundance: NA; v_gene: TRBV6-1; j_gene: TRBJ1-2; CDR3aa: CASRLTRKDTF; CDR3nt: TGTGCCAGCAGACTCACCCGGAAGGACACCTTC
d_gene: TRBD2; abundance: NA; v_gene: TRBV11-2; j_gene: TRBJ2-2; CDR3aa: CASSLAVNTGELFF; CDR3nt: TGTGCCAGCAGCCTAGCGGTTAACACCGGGGAGCTGTTTTTT
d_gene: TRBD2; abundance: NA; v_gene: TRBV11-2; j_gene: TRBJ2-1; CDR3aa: CASSHRGDHSYNEQFF; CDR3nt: TGTGCCAGCAGCCACCGGGGGGACCACTCCTACAATGAGCAGTTCTTC
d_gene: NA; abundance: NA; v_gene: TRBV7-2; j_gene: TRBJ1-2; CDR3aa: CASSIAGVGGYTF; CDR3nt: TGTGCCAGCAGTATAGCAGGTGTCGGAGGCTACACCTTC
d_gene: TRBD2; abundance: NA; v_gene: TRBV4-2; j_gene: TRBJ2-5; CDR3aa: CASSRGGSGKETQYF; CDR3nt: TGTGCCAGCAGCCGGGGTGGTAGCGGGAAAGAGACCCAGTACTTC
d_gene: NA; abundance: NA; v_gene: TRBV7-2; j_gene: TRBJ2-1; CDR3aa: CASSFIGRMGEQFF; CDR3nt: TGTGCCAGCAGCTTTATCGGTAGGATGGGTGAGCAGTTCTTC
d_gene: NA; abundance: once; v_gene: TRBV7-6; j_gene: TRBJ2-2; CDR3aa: CASSLSTTNTGELFF; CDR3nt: TGTGCCAGCAGCTTAAGTACGACGAACACCGGGGAGCTGTTTTTT
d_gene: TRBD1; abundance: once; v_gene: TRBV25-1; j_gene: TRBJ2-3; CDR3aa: CASSVSGTGADTQYF; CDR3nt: TGTGCCAGCAGTGTATCCGGGACAGGGGCAGATACGCAGTATTTT
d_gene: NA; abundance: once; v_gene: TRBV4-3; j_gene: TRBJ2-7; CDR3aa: CASSQVGQRGVEQYF; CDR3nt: TGCGCCAGCAGCCAAGTTGGGCAGAGAGGGGTCGAGCAGTACTTC